Following are 13 T cell receptor beta chains from one sample sequenced in a study of early T cells in non-severe SARS-CoV-2 infection. TCRdb fed the 5' RACE reads into MiXCR, producing one record per CDR3 protein. The sample consists of approximately 71,000 distinct CDR3 sequences, roughly 15% of them appearing once. The specimen was whole blood. The receptors come from an adult who was a healthcare worker with PCR-confirmed SARS-CoV-2 infection or an uninfected control (not recorded which).

This clonotype was found many times. V gene TRBV7-9 combines with J gene TRBJ1-2; D gene ambiguous. Deletions cut 10 bases from V and 3 bases from J, with 21 bases between. CDR1 is SEHNR and CDR2 is FQNEAQ in the germline V gene (reference sequence). CDR3 length: 15 residues. The CDR3: CAIPIRRDRDYGYTF. The DNA for the CDR3 is TGTGCCATCCCCATCCGAAGAGACCGGGACTATGGCTACACCTTC.

This clonotype occurred many times. The chain has TRBV6-2 or TRBV6-3 and TRBJ1-5; D call uncertain. Germline lookup yields CDR1 MNHEY and CDR2 SVGEGT. Trimming left V 7 bases short and J 2 bases short, with 15 bases between. This CDR3 has 15 amino acids. CDR3 residues: CASIRDGRGNQPQHF. The CDR3 nucleotides read TGTGCCAGCATCCGCGACGGACGGGGCAATCAGCCCCAGCATTTT.

Comment on this clonotype: A much larger clone lies one base from this, so it may be a read error. The chain carries TRBV9 and TRBJ1-5, with TRBD1 identical over 7 bases. The CDR3 loop spans 15 amino acids. In germline, CDR1 is SGDLS, CDR2 YYNGEE. The CDR3 bases are TGTGCCAGCAGCGAAGGGGGCGCAGGCAATCAGCCCCGGCATTTT. Encoded protein: CASSEGGAGNQPRHF.

This clonotype was counted ten times or more. This chain joins TRBV7-9 and TRBJ1-5; D is ambiguous. This CDR3 contains 12 residues. Germline V gene data show CDR1 as SEHNR and CDR2 as FQNEAQ (reference sequence). V lost 1 base and J 5 bases, leaving 3 bases between the germline ends. CDR3 coding DNA: TGTGCCAGCAGCTTAGGCGATCAGCCCCAGCATTTT. This gives the protein CASSLGDQPQHF.

This clonotype came up many times. V usage is TRBV29-1 and J usage is TRBJ2-2; D perhaps matches TRBD1 (5 bases). The germline CDR1 and CDR2 sequences are SQVTM and ANQGSEA. The V gene lost 6 bases and the J gene lost 4 bases, with 9 bases spanning the gap. This CDR3 has 12 amino acids. Here the CDR3 DNA reads TGCAGCGTCGGACATGCCACCGGGGAGCTGTTTTTT. Protein product: CSVGHATGELFF.

This clonotype occurred many times. The chain employs TRBV4-3 and TRBJ2-2; 9 nucleotides align to TRBD2. CDR3 length equals 19 residues. In germline, CDR1 is LGHNA, CDR2 YSLEER. Germline trimming cut 0 bases from V and 0 bases from J; bases unmatched to any gene: 8. The CDR3 DNA reads TGCGCCAGCAGCCAAGATCGAATCCCTAGCGGGGCGAACACCGGGGAGCTGTTTTTT. This encodes CASSQDRIPSGANTGELFF.

The gene calls are TRBV18 and TRBJ2-3, with D possibly TRBD2 on 5 matching bases. The CDR3 is 15 amino acids. Trimming shortened V by 1 base and J by 0 bases, and 8 bases separated the two germline ends. Germline CDR1 is KGHSH and CDR2 is LQKENI. The CDR3 spells CASSPRSGSTDTQYF. CDR3 DNA sequence: TGTGCCAGCTCACCACGGTCGGGGAGCACAGATACGCAGTATTTT.

The CDR3 loop is CASSLGLVDEQFF. The CDR3 DNA reads TGTGCCAGCAGCTTGGGCCTGGTAGATGAGCAGTTCTTC. This chain uses TRBV9 with TRBJ2-1; D not certain. Per the germline V gene, CDR1 is SGDLS and CDR2 is YYNGEE. CDR3 size: 13 residues. Deletions cut 4 bases from V and 8 bases from J, with 13 bases between. The entire variable domain, with the rest obtained from reference TRBV9 and TRBJ2-1, is as follows: DSGVTQTPKHLITATGQRVTLRCSPRSGDLSVYWYQQSLDQGLQFLIQYYNGEERAKGNILERFSAQQFPDLHSELNLSSLELGDSALYFCASSLGLVDEQFFGPGTRLTVL.

This clonotype has ten or more counts. The chain couples TRBV29-1 to TRBJ2-2; 7 nucleotides align to TRBD2. The CDR3 totals 13 residues. The trim removed 4 bases at V and 1 base at J, leaving 0 bases unmatched. Germline V gene lookup returns CDR1 SQVTM and CDR2 ANQGSEA. CDR3 bases: TGCAGCGTTGGGGAGGGGAACACCGGGGAGCTGTTTTTT. It translates to CSVGEGNTGELFF.

V is TRBV11-2 and J is TRBJ2-3, with D unclear. V was pared by 4 bases and J by 6 bases, with 11 bases between. Germline V lookup: CDR1 SGHAT, CDR2 FQNNGV. CDR3 length: 13 residues. CDR3: CASSWNTLDTQYF. The CDR3 DNA is TGTGCCAGCAGCTGGAACACTCTGGATACGCAGTATTTT.

This clonotype was seen ten or more times. This chain joins TRBV5-1 and TRBJ2-2, with D tentatively TRBD1 (6 bases). CDR3 length: 14 residues. CDR1 and CDR2 from the germline V gene are SGHRS and YFSETQ. Trimming shortened V by 3 bases and J by 4 bases, and 10 bases separated the two germline ends. The CDR3 DNA follows: TGCGCCAGCAGCTCTGGGACACTCACCGGGGAGCTGTTTTTT. Amino acids: CASSSGTLTGELFF.

The chain links TRBV11-2 to TRBJ2-7; D unclear. Between the trimmed V and J ends, which lost 3 bases and 2 bases, there was a span of 11 bases. Germline V gene lookup returns CDR1 SGHAT and CDR2 FQNNGV. The CDR3 has 14 amino acids. Written as DNA, the CDR3 is TGTGCCAGCAGCTTCGCATCCGGAACCTACGAGCAGTACTTC. This gives the protein CASSFASGTYEQYF.

CDR3 coding DNA: TGCGCCAGCAGTGAGTCCGGTGTAGCGGGGGGGCGTCACAATGAGCAGTTCTTC. This encodes CASSESGVAGGRHNEQFF. The gene calls are TRBV10-2 and TRBJ2-1, with TRBD2 matching over 11 bases. The germline CDR1 and CDR2 sequences are WSHSY and SAAADI. The CDR3 has 18 amino acids. The ends lost 0 bases at V and 5 bases at J; junction bases unmatched: 9.